Reported below is one T cell receptor beta chain. The germline gives CDR1 SGHNT, CDR2 YENEEA. The CDR3 contains 15 residues. This entry is derived from a study of T cell clusters in autoimmune cytopenias. Multiplex touch-down PCR amplified TRB using TRB-A and TRB-B pools in one tube. TCRdb reprocessed the multiplex PCR reads and reports one entry per CDR3 protein, with no DNA. Its table records thousands of distinct CDR3 sequences. TRB was amplified from roughly 250 ng of peripheral blood genomic DNA per sample. The chain couples TRBV11-3 to TRBJ2-3; without DNA, the TCRdb call of TRBD2 cannot be checked. Sequencing was carried out using peripheral blood. The TCR was taken from a human donor with an autoimmune cytopenia or autoimmune hepatitis (not recorded which). The chain's CDR3 is CASSLGQGGLDTQYF.